These 26 T cell receptor beta chains came from one sample sequenced in a study of blood T cell repertoires in COVID-19. The repertoire was sequenced with immunoSEQ multiplex PCR; TCRdb's copy has only in-frame clones and lacks some. The data contain about 39,000 clones, 75% to 90% of them singletons. The sample was peripheral blood. Receptors originate from a man aged 60 to 75 with acute or convalescent COVID-19.

This clone was observed once. The chain joins TRBV5-4 to TRBJ2-1; the match to TRBD2 covers 16 bases. The germline gives CDR1 SGHNT, CDR2 YYREEE (reference sequence). There are 17 residues in the CDR3. Losses at the gene ends were 4 bases for V and 6 bases for J; bases not matched to a gene: 7. This CDR3 is CASSPTGTSGRANEQFF. The CDR3 DNA reads as TGTGCCAGCAGCCCGACCGGGACTAGCGGGAGGGCCAATGAGCAGTTCTTC.

The chain carries TRBV20-1 and TRBJ2-1; a possible D gene is TRBD2 (5 bases). Looked up from germline, CDR1 is DFQATT and CDR2 is SNEGSKA (reference sequence). With 6 bases removed from V and 7 bases from J, the gap between germline ends came to 10 bases. This CDR3 spans 11 amino acids. The CDR3 nucleotides read TGCAGTGCCGCACTAGTTAATGAGCAGTTCTTC. This translates into CSAALVNEQFF.

V usage is TRBV19 and J usage is TRBJ2-7; 9 bases are a match to TRBD2. The CDR3 spans 15 residues. V dropped 5 bases and J dropped 3; count of bases not matched to a gene: 8. Germline lookup yields CDR1 LNHDA and CDR2 SQIVND (reference sequence). CDR3 in DNA: TGTGCCAGTAGTCCCAGTAGCGGGAGAGTCTACGAGCAGTACTTC. Encoded protein: CASSPSSGRVYEQYF.

The chain is built from TRBV5-1 and TRBJ2-1; 10 nucleotides align to TRBD2. From germline, CDR1 is SGHRS and CDR2 YFSETQ. This CDR3 is 16 amino acids long. V shed 0 bases, J shed 5 bases, and the junction held 5 bases outside the gene matches. The CDR3 is CASSLGASGSHNEQFF. CDR3 DNA sequence: TGCGCCAGCAGCTTGGGTGCTAGCGGGAGCCACAATGAGCAGTTCTTC.

This CDR3 reads CASSPGGGVNTEAFF. DNA for the CDR3: TGCGCCAGCAGCCCGGGCGGGGGGGTGAACACTGAAGCTTTCTTT. This rearrangement joins TRBV5-1 to TRBJ1-1, with a weak D call TRBD1 (5 bases). CDR3 size: 15 residues. V was trimmed by 4 bases and J by 0 bases, leaving 13 bases between them. Looked up from germline, CDR1 is SGHRS and CDR2 is YFSETQ. Full variable domain (rest looked up from reference TRBV5-1 and TRBJ1-1): KAGVTQTPRYLIKTRGQQVTLSCSPISGHRSVSWYQQTPGQGLQFLFEYFSETQRNKGNFPGRFSGRQFSNSRSEMNVSTLELGDSALYLCASSPGGGVNTEAFFGQGTRLTVV.

This sequence joins TRBV6-2 or TRBV6-3 and TRBJ1-1; the D is unclear. CDR1 is MNHEY and CDR2 is SVGEGT in the germline V gene. This CDR3 has 16 amino acids. V lost 2 bases, J lost 1 base, and 14 bases lay in between. CDR3 bases: TGTGCCAGCAGTTACCCGGTCCAAAAACCGAACACTGAAGCTTTCTTT. It translates to CASSYPVQKPNTEAFF.

The V call is TRBV28, the J call TRBJ2-5; 11 positions agree with TRBD2. The length of the CDR3 is 13 residues. J gave up 5 bases and V 10 bases, and 6 bases lay outside the gene matches. Germline CDR1 MDHEN, CDR2 SYDVKM. CDR3 loop: CATQLAGVETQYF. The CDR3 DNA is TGTGCCACCCAACTAGCGGGAGTTGAGACCCAGTACTTC.

The V call is TRBV6-1, the J call TRBJ1-5, with TRBD1 as a possible D gene (5 bases). The CDR3 has 14 residues. Germline V CDR1 and CDR2: MNHNS, SASEGT. Trimming stripped 2 bases from V and 4 bases from J, with 9 bases between. The CDR3 is CASSEWGGNQPQHF. The DNA of the CDR3 is TGTGCCAGCAGTGAATGGGGGGGGAATCAGCCCCAGCATTTT.

V gene TRBV18 combines with J gene TRBJ2-3; 9 nucleotides match TRBD1. Germline V gene sequence: CDR1 KGHSH, CDR2 LQKENI. The ends lost 2 bases at V and 7 bases at J; junction bases unmatched: 13. The CDR3 has 17 residues. CDR3 amino acids: CASSPVRDRDRGNTQYF. The CDR3 nucleotides are TGTGCCAGCTCACCAGTAAGGGACAGGGATAGAGGAAATACGCAGTATTTT.

The chain is built from TRBV6-2 or TRBV6-3 and TRBJ2-7, with TRBD2 identical over 7 bases. CDR1 MNHEY and CDR2 SVGEGT come from the germline V gene. V was pared by 5 bases and J by 3 bases, with 10 bases of the junction left unmatched. The CDR3 runs to 15 residues. This CDR3 is CASSNPAGRGYEQYF. CDR3 DNA: TGTGCCAGCAGTAACCCAGCGGGGAGAGGCTACGAGCAGTACTTC.

This clone appeared once. The chain uses TRBV7-2 and TRBJ1-4; TRBD1 is a possible D gene (6 bases). There are 15 residues in the CDR3. The V end lost 1 base, the J end lost 7 bases, and 13 bases lay between the germline ends. Per germline, CDR1 SGHTA and CDR2 FQGNSA. Written as DNA, the CDR3 is TGTGCCAGCAGCTTAGTAGGGGGGGCCGGTGAAAAACTGTTTTTT. Its protein product is CASSLVGGAGEKLFF.

V and J are TRBV29-1 and TRBJ1-3, with D maybe TRBD1 (6 bases). The germline CDR1 and CDR2 sequences are SQVTM and ANQGSEA. CDR3 length: 13 amino acids. V dropped 7 bases and J dropped 3 bases, with 13 bases sitting between them. The CDR3: CSATQGFGNTIYF. CDR3 DNA sequence: TGCAGCGCAACCCAGGGGTTTGGAAACACCATATATTTT.

The chain links TRBV5-1 to TRBJ1-3, with D perhaps matching TRBD1 (5 bases). Trimming shortened V by 0 bases and J by 0 bases, and 10 bases separated the two germline ends. The CDR3 has 16 amino acids. Per germline, CDR1 SGHRS and CDR2 YFSETQ. The CDR3 is CASSLDRPASGNTIYF. The CDR3 nucleotides read TGCGCCAGCAGCTTGGACAGGCCAGCCTCTGGAAACACCATATATTTT.

CDR3 DNA: TGTGCCAGCAGCCCCCGACAGGGTGAGGATGAAAAACTGTTTTTT. Translating gives CASSPRQGEDEKLFF. The V call is TRBV9, the J call TRBJ1-4, with 7 bases lining up with TRBD1. V dropped 4 bases and J dropped 6; count of bases not matched to a gene: 9. The germline gives CDR1 SGDLS, CDR2 YYNGEE. This CDR3 is built from 15 residues.

This chain uses TRBV5-6 with TRBJ1-6; possibly TRBD1 for D (5 bases). The CDR3 has 15 amino acids. In germline, CDR1 is SGHDT, CDR2 YYEEEE. The V end was cut by 4 bases, the J end by 6 bases, with 14 bases between. Here the CDR3 reads CASSLRGFSNSPLHF. The CDR3 nucleotides are TGTGCCAGCAGCCTTCGGGGGTTTTCTAATTCACCCCTCCACTTT.

The CDR3 loop reads CASSSPPSEQYF. For the CDR3, the DNA is TGTGCCAGCAGCTCCCCCCCCTCCGAGCAGTACTTC. The rearrangement joins TRBV11-1 to TRBJ2-7; no firm D call. The CDR3 spans 12 residues. The ends were cut back, 4 bases at V and 6 bases at J, with 10 bases in the middle. Germline CDR1 reads SGHAT; CDR2 reads FQDESV (reference sequence).

The chain combines TRBV2 with TRBJ2-7; tentatively, D is TRBD2 (5 bases). Germline V CDR1 and CDR2: SNHLY, FYNNEI. This CDR3 has 11 amino acids. V gave up 7 bases and J gave up 4 bases, with 8 bases separating them. The CDR3 region is CASMGGYEQYF. The CDR3 DNA sequence: TGTGCCAGCATGGGCGGGTACGAGCAGTACTTC.

V gene TRBV6-5 combines with J gene TRBJ2-1; D call uncertain. CDR1 and CDR2 (germline): MNHEY, SVGAGI. V dropped 6 bases and J dropped 9 bases, with 9 bases sitting between them. The CDR3 totals 11 residues. CDR3 sequence: CASSSFSEQFF. Here the CDR3 DNA reads TGTGCCAGCAGCTCTTTTAGTGAGCAGTTCTTC.

The chain links TRBV5-6 to TRBJ1-3; TRBD1 agrees at 9 bases. Germline-derived CDR1 and CDR2 are SGHDT and YYEEEE. The CDR3 totals 15 residues. V dropped 3 bases and J dropped 5; count of bases not matched to a gene: 6. The CDR3 reads CASSSSGTGRNTIYF. The DNA for the CDR3 is TGTGCCAGCAGCTCCTCCGGGACAGGGAGAAACACCATATATTTT.

The chain is built from TRBV7-3 and TRBJ2-1, with a tentative D call TRBD1 (5 bases). CDR1 SGHTA and CDR2 FQGTGA come from the germline V gene. The V end was cut by 2 bases, the J end by 5 bases, with 10 bases between. The CDR3 is made up of 14 amino acids. CDR3 residues: CASSLYLQDNEQFF. The CDR3 nucleotides are TGTGCCAGCAGCTTATACCTACAGGACAATGAGCAGTTCTTC.

V and J are TRBV7-2 and TRBJ2-2, with D unclear. This CDR3 spans 13 amino acids. In germline, CDR1 is SGHTA, CDR2 FQGNSA. V lost 4 bases to trimming and J lost 8 bases, with 11 bases between them. CDR3 amino acids: CASSSRFAGELFF. The CDR3 DNA reads as TGTGCCAGCAGCTCTCGGTTTGCGGGGGAGCTGTTTTTT.

The CDR3 loop reads CASSYKTAGNTIYF. In DNA form, the CDR3 reads TGTGCCAGCAGTTACAAGACAGCTGGAAACACCATATATTTT. The chain has TRBV6-5 and TRBJ1-3; weak D call: TRBD1 (5 bases). Germline V gene sequence: CDR1 MNHEY, CDR2 SVGAGI. Trimming stripped 2 bases from V and 2 bases from J, with 7 bases between. The CDR3 is 14 residues long.

This clone was observed once. The chain recombines TRBV2 with TRBJ2-5; TRBD1 matches at 8 bases. The CDR3 is 12 amino acids. The germline V gene has CDR1 SNHLY and CDR2 FYNNEI. Trimming at V came to 6 bases and at J to 4 bases, leaving 1 base not matched to a gene. The CDR3 spells CASSDRGETQYF. For the CDR3, the DNA is TGTGCCAGCAGCGACAGGGGAGAGACCCAGTACTTC. The whole variable domain, remainder taken from reference TRBV2 and TRBJ2-5, is EPEVTQTPSHQVTQMGQEVILRCVPISNHLYFYWYRQILGQKVEFLVSFYNNEISEKSEIFDDQFSVERPDGSNFTLKIRSTKLEDSAMYFCASSDRGETQYFGPGTRLLVL.

CDR3 sequence: CASSPWTGPPTNYGYTF. CDR3 sequence (DNA): TGTGCCAGCTCACCCTGGACAGGTCCTCCGACGAACTATGGCTACACCTTC. The chain joins TRBV18 to TRBJ1-2, with 7 bases matching TRBD1. Germline CDR1 and CDR2: KGHSH and LQKENI. This CDR3 comprises 17 residues. Losses at the gene ends were 3 bases for V and 2 bases for J; bases not matched to a gene: 12. The full variable domain, rest sourced from reference TRBV18 and TRBJ1-2, is NAGVMQNPRHLVRRRGQEARLRCSPMKGHSHVYWYRQLPEEGLKFMVYLQKENIIDESGMPKERFSAEFPKEGPSILRIQQVVRGDSAAYFCASSPWTGPPTNYGYTFGSGTRLTVV.

The V and J genes are TRBV30 and TRBJ1-2, with unresolved D. In germline, CDR1 is GTSNPN, CDR2 SVGIG (reference sequence). CDR3 size: 13 residues. With 5 bases removed from V and 2 bases from J, the gap between germline ends came to 12 bases. CDR3 loop: CAWGEELNYGYTF. CDR3 in DNA: TGTGCCTGGGGTGAAGAGTTAAACTATGGCTACACCTTC.

This clone has just one count. The gene calls are TRBV5-1 and TRBJ2-2; D may be TRBD1 (6 bases). The CDR3 is 14 residues long. With 7 bases removed from V and 2 bases from J, the gap between germline ends came to 12 bases. CDR1 SGHRS and CDR2 YFSETQ come from the germline V gene. CDR3 DNA: TGCGCCAGCCTCCGGGACACAAACACCGGGGAGCTGTTTTTT. Protein sequence: CASLRDTNTGELFF.